This entry features one T cell receptor beta chain sequence. The sample holds many counts of this clonotype. Its recognized antigen is unknown. One base away there is no much larger clone; base qualities are not given. This record comes from a study of neurological immune-mediated disorders (dated by TCRdb to the late 2010s). General notes on the study: Among the approximately 34 multiple sclerosis patients, relapsing-remitting MS was present in some 31 and secondary progressive MS was present in 3. Peripheral blood TCR-beta repertoires from patients with HTLV-I-associated myelopathy (HAM/TSP), patients with multiple sclerosis, and healthy controls were compared in the study using UMI-based sequencing. Alongside PBMC samples, the set of more than 85 TCR-beta libraries contained longitudinal samples, technical triplicates, and paired CD4+ and CD8+ T-cell subsets that had been sorted. The cohort included 68 subjects: around 15 with HAM/TSP, approximately 34 with multiple sclerosis, and approximately 20 healthy controls. Study-wide findings and limitations: TCR clonal expansion was highest in HAM/TSP patients and lowest in MS patients, with MS patients falling below even healthy controls. In phylogenetic analysis, the repertoires of 18 of 34 MS patients grouped into a cluster of related CDR3 sequences, which suggests a possible signature at the repertoire level. The MS cluster showed no association with clinical or MRI features, and the authors stated that larger cohorts are needed. No identical CDR3 amino acid sequences were found to be shared among expanded clones across subjects, suggesting that TCR-beta repertoires were private in all groups.

cDNA was synthesized by template-switch 5'RACE using a primer carrying a 10-nucleotide random unique molecular identifier by which each TCR transcript was tagged. Every sequencing run yielded over 170 million TCR-beta sequences covering 15-18 subjects. The RNeasy kit was used for extraction of total RNA. The KAPA Real-time Library Amplification kit was used to amplify TCR-beta VDJ regions with primers for the TCR constant region and the 5'RACE anchor. A first PCR added sample indexes and Illumina adaptors, and a second PCR then raised library yield. After purification with Ampure beads, the TCR product of roughly 650 bp was size-selected on a 2% E-gel SizeSelection system. Before pooling, libraries had their quality checked on a Bioanalyzer, their concentration measured with Qubit, and their quantity determined with the Kapa Library Quantification kit. Paired-end 2 x 150 bp sequencing of the libraries was performed on an Illumina HiSeq 2500. To increase sequence diversity, roughly 24-30% phiX was spiked into each library pool. In the paper's pipeline: The UMI-based MiGEC pipeline processed quality-filtered reads and removed over 85% of raw TCR sequences during error correction. VDJ genes were aligned to IMGT germline references, and each clonotype was defined by a unique CDR3 amino acid sequence together with V-J genes. Clonal expansion, Shannon diversity, and CDR3 relatedness (CalcPairwiseDistances, ClusterSamples) were evaluated with VDJtools, and phylogenetic trees were built with CLCbio workbench. Using coefficient-of-variation modelling across technical triplicates, the study counted a clone as expanded if it had at least 8 unique UMIs. TCRdb applied fastp at Q25 and MiXCR to the public reads, then kept only in-frame beta chains. Rows matching on CDR3 protein sequence are summarized as one entry with the most common DNA and genes. The V and J calls shown here were made by TCRdb, not taken from the authors' results. In this sample the table shows about 88,000 distinct CDR3 sequences, approximately 3.3% of which occur a single time. About 6% of the sample comes from the top ten.

Libraries from unsorted PBMCs were made from 2 million PBMCs kept in RNAlater at -80 degrees C until RNA extraction. Multiple sclerosis patients were enrolled in a US clinical protocol evaluating disease progression by magnetic resonance imaging. PBMCs were separated from peripheral blood using Ficoll-Hypaque density gradient centrifugation and then cryopreserved in liquid nitrogen. Here V drops 1 base and J drops 8 bases, and the junction holds 5 bases not matched to any gene. CDR1 and CDR2, looked up from the germline V gene (reference sequence), are DFQATT and SNEGSKA. The CDR3 measures 14 amino acids from cysteine to phenylalanine. Only CDR3 DNA is held: 42 bases, read in frame from base 1.

The receptor was isolated from a woman younger than 35 with multiple sclerosis. The sample consisted of PBMCs. Here the chain combines TRBV20-1 and TRBJ1-6; 7 of the junction bases match TRBD1. The CDR3 has the sequence CSARGGQNHSPLHF. The DNA sequence is given as TGCAGTGCTAGAGGGGGACAGAACCATTCACCCCTCCACTTT.